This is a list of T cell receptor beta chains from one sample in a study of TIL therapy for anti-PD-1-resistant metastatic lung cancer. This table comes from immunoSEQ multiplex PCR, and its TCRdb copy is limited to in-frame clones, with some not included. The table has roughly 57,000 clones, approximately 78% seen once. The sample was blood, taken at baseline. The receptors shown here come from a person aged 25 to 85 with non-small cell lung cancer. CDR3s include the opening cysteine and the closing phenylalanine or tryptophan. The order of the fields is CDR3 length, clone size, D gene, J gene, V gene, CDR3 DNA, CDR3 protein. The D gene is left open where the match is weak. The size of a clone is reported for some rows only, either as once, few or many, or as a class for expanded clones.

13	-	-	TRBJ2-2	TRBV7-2	TGTGCCAGCAGCTTAGTAGACACCGGGGAGCTGTTTTTT	CASSLVDTGELFF
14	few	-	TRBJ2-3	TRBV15	TGTGCCACCAGCCGACCCCTTCGGACAGATACGCAGTATTTT	CATSRPLRTDTQYF
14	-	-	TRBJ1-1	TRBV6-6	TGTGCCAGCACCTTCGGACGGGGGAACACTGAAGCTTTCTTT	CASTFGRGNTEAFF
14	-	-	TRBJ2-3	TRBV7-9	TGTGCCAGCAGCTTATCAGGGTTGGCAGATACGCAGTATTTT	CASSLSGLADTQYF
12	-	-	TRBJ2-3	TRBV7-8	TGTGCCAGCAGCCCCCCCACAGATACGCAGTATTTT	CASSPPTDTQYF
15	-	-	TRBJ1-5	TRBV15	TGTGCCACCAGCTTGCGCCCGGGACTTAATCAGCCCCAGCATTTT	CATSLRPGLNQPQHF
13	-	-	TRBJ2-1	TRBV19	TGTGCCAGTAGTATAGATACCAACAATGAGCAGTTCTTC	CASSIDTNNEQFF
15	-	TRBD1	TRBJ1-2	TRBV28	TGTGCCATTAATGGGGGGACAGTGTATAGCTATGGCTACACCTTC	CAINGGTVYSYGYTF
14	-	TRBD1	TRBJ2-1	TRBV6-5	TGTGCCAGCAGTAGACAGGGCTCCTACAATGAGCAGTTCTTC	CASSRQGSYNEQFF
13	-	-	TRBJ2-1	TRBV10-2	TGCGCAACCAGCAATTCCTGGTACAATGAGCAGTTCTTC	CATSNSWYNEQFF
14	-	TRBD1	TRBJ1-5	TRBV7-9	TGTGCCAGCAGCTCGGACAGGGTCGATCAGCCCCAGCATTTT	CASSSDRVDQPQHF
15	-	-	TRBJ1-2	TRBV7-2	TGTGCCAGCAGCTCACAACTTGTCAACCCGGGTGGCTACACCTTC	CASSSQLVNPGGYTF
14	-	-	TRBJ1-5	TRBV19	TGTGCCAGTACCCCCCAAAGGACAATTCAGCCCCAGCATTTT	CASTPQRTIQPQHF
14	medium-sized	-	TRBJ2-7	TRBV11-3	TGTGCCAGCAGCTTAGGGACGGCACCCTACGAGCAGTACTTC	CASSLGTAPYEQYF
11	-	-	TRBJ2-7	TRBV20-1	TGCAGTGCTACGGGTTATAACGAGCAGTACTTC	CSATGYNEQYF
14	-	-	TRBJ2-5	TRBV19	TGTGCCAGTCGAGGAGGGGGCGGGAGCGAGACCCAGTACTTC	CASRGGGGSETQYF
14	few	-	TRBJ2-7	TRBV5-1	TGCGCCAGCTCCCCCTCACAACGCTCCTACGAGCAGTACTTC	CASSPSQRSYEQYF
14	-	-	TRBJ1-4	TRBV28	TGTGCCAGCAGCCTCGGGGGGATTAATGAAAAACTGTTTTTT	CASSLGGINEKLFF
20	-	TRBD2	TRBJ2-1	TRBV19	TGTGCCAGTAGTATTCCCCGTCTAGCGGGGGGGCAGGGTATCCGCAATGAGCAGTTCTTC	CASSIPRLAGGQGIRNEQFF
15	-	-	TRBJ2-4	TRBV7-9	TGTGCCAGCAGCTCCCCAGGGATTTCCGAAAACATTCAGTACTTC	CASSSPGISENIQYF
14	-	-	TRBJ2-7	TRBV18	TGTGCCAGCTCACCCGGGACCGGGTCCTACGAGCAGTACTTC	CASSPGTGSYEQYF
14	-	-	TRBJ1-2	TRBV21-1	TGTGCCAGCAGCAAAGAGGCCAGGGAATATGGCTACACCTTC	CASSKEAREYGYTF
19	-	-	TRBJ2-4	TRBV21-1	TGTGCCAGCAGCAAAGAGTGGACAGGGGCCGCAAAGGCCAAAAACATTCAGTACTTC	CASSKEWTGAAKAKNIQYF
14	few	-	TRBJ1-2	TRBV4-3	TGCGCCAGCAGCCAGGGCGGTGGGGGCTATGGCTACACCTTC	CASSQGGGGYGYTF
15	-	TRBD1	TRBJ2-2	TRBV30	TGTGCCTGGATGGTAGCAGGGGGCGCGACCGGGGAGCTGTTTTTT	CAWMVAGGATGELFF
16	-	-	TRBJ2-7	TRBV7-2	TGTGCCAGCAGCCTCCCGCCGGGAAGGAGCTCCTACGAGCAGTACTTC	CASSLPPGRSSYEQYF
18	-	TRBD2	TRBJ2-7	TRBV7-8	TGTGCCAGCAGCCTATTACTAGCGGGGGGGCCCCAAAGCTACGAGCAGTACTTC	CASSLLLAGGPQSYEQYF
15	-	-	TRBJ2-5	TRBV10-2	TGCGCCAGCAGTGAGAGGTCAGCCCGAACGGAGACCCAGTACTTC	CASSERSARTETQYF